This TCR beta chain was obtained from a study of T-cell reconstitution after alpha-beta-depleted transplantation in children. The study, taken as a whole, reports: Newly produced T cells mostly accounted for T-cell counts and diversity one year post-transplant. Reported findings indicate that, about two months after transplant, alpha-beta T cells came from several hundred expanded clones, which were derived from non-depleted graft cells. Surviving recipient T cells and intrathymic progenitors accounted for some patients' high TCRbeta diversity at day 60.

As to this clonotype: The target antigen is unknown.

The TCRbeta library was prepared with unique molecular identifiers. TCRdb used MiXCR to reprocess the PCR reads, holding one entry per CDR3 protein. The sample has about 440,000 distinct CDR3 sequences, around two fifths seen once; the top ten hold around a quarter. After removal of 5 bases from V and 7 bases from J, the junction contained 9 bases not matched to a gene. The CDR3 runs to 14 residues. This receptor was taken from a girl aged 2 to 9 with aplastic anemia, due to receive a stem cell transplant. The chain links TRBV12-3 or TRBV12-4 to TRBJ2-5, with 8 bases that match TRBD2. Sequences were derived from PBMCs, sampled before TCRalphabeta/CD19-depleted stem cell transplant. The CDR3 DNA sequence: TGTGCCAGCAGTCCAGGACTAGCAGTTGGGACCCAGTACTTC. This gives the protein CASSPGLAVGTQYF.